A single sample gave rise to the 8 T cell receptor beta chains below, sequenced in a study of cytomegalovirus exposure and HLA in healthy donors. PCR employed 60 Vbeta and 13 Jbeta primers. The protocol was immunoSEQ multiplex PCR, while the TCRdb copy is restricted to in-frame clones and leaves out a portion. This table holds around 40,000 clones, approximately 90% found once. The sequencing input was PBMCs. The receptor set was obtained from a woman between 40 and 55 years old in good health and CMV-seropositive.

The V gene is TRBV6-1, the J gene TRBJ1-1; D may be TRBD1 (6 bases). There are 15 residues in the CDR3. Germline CDR1 MNHNS, CDR2 SASEGT. Trimming took off 7 bases at V and 1 base at J, with 16 bases between the two ends. This chain's CDR3 is CASTLISGANTEAFF. For the CDR3, the DNA is TGTGCCAGCACCCTCATCTCAGGGGCGAACACTGAAGCTTTCTTT.

V and J are TRBV28 and TRBJ1-3; 7 bases agree with TRBD1. Germline CDR1 is MDHEN and CDR2 is SYDVKM. The CDR3 sequence is 13 residues long. Trimming at V came to 10 bases and at J to 8 bases, leaving 11 bases not matched to a gene. In DNA form, the CDR3 reads TGTGCCACCAGGGGGGACAGAATACACACCATATATTTT. It translates to CATRGDRIHTIYF.

The V and J genes are TRBV29-1 and TRBJ1-2; maybe TRBD1 (6 bases). Germline V CDR1 and CDR2: SQVTM, ANQGSEA. Trimming removed 5 bases at V and 8 bases at J, with 12 bases between. The CDR3 length is 11 residues. CDR3 protein: CSVQSGGGYTF. The DNA for the CDR3 is TGCAGCGTTCAAAGTGGGGGCGGCTACACCTTC.

The chain combines TRBV9 with TRBJ2-2; weak D call: TRBD2 (6 bases). With 0 bases removed from V and 0 bases from J, the gap between germline ends came to 12 bases. CDR1 is SGDLS and CDR2 is YYNGEE in the germline V gene. There are 17 residues in the CDR3. CDR3: CASSVEIGRSNTGELFF. CDR3 nucleotide sequence: TGTGCCAGCAGCGTAGAGATAGGGAGGTCGAACACCGGGGAGCTGTTTTTT.

The V gene is TRBV9, the J gene TRBJ2-3; 7 nucleotides agree with TRBD2. Germline-derived CDR1 and CDR2 are SGDLS and YYNGEE. The CDR3 is 15 residues long. The ends lost 4 bases at V and 0 bases at J; junction bases unmatched: 5. CDR3 loop: CASSQSGASTDTQYF. The CDR3 DNA sequence: TGTGCCAGCAGCCAAAGCGGGGCTAGCACAGATACGCAGTATTTT.

This chain joins TRBV13 and TRBJ1-1, with D possibly being TRBD1 (6 bases). The CDR3 spans 15 residues. The germline gives CDR1 PRHDT, CDR2 FYEKMQ (reference sequence). Trimming cost V 2 bases and J 5 bases, with 15 bases left between them. The CDR3 here is CASSLRTGTSTEAFF. The CDR3 DNA is TGTGCCAGCAGCTTAAGAACAGGGACGAGTACTGAAGCTTTCTTT.

The J gene is TRBJ2-7, the V gene TRBV18, with D perhaps matching TRBD1 (6 bases). Germline CDR1 and CDR2: KGHSH and LQKENI. The CDR3 extends over 15 amino acids. Trimming removed 6 bases from V and 4 bases from J, with 19 bases in between. The CDR3 coding sequence is TGTGCCAGCTCTTCCCCCGGACAGACCGGGTACGAGCAGTACTTC. This gives the protein CASSSPGQTGYEQYF.

The J gene is TRBJ2-5, the V gene TRBV6-1; possibly TRBD1 for D (6 bases). Germline CDR1 is MNHNS and CDR2 is SASEGT. The ends were cut back, 5 bases at V and 2 bases at J, with 9 bases in the middle. The CDR3 has 13 amino acids. CDR3 nucleotides: TGTGCCAGCAGTAAACAGGGTCAAGAGACCCAGTACTTC. Translation: CASSKQGQETQYF.